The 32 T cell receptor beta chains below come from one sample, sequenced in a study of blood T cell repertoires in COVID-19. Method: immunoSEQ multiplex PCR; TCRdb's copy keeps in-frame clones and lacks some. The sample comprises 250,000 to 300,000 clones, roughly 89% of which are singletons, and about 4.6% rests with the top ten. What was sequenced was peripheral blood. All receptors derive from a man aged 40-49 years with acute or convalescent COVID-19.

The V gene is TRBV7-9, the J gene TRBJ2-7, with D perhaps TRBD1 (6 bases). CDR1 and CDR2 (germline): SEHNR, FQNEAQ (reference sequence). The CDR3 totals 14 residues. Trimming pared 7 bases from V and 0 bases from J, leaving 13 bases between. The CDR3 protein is CASNFLTGSYEQYF. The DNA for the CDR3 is TGTGCCAGCAACTTTCTGACAGGCTCCTACGAGCAGTACTTC. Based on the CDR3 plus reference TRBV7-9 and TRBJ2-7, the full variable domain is DTGVSQNPRHKITKRGQNVTFRCDPISEHNRLYWYRQTLGQGPEFLTYFQNEAQLEKSRLLSDRFSAERPKGSFSTLEIQRTEQGDSAMYLCASNFLTGSYEQYFGPGTRLTVT.

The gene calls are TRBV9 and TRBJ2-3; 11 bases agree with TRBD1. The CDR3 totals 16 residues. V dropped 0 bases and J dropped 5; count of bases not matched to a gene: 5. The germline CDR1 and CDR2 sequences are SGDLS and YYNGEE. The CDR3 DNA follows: TGTGCCAGCAGCGTAGATCAGGGACAGGGGGTAGATACGCAGTATTTT. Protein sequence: CASSVDQGQGVDTQYF.

CDR3 loop: CASSLGMGASYNSPLHF. The CDR3 DNA reads as TGTGCCAGCAGCCTAGGAATGGGGGCCTCCTATAATTCACCCCTCCACTTT. The chain recombines TRBV5-8 with TRBJ1-6; maybe TRBD1 (6 bases). There are 17 residues in the CDR3. Trimming left V 4 bases short and J 0 bases short, with 14 bases between. Germline assignment: CDR1 SGHTS and CDR2 YDEGEE.

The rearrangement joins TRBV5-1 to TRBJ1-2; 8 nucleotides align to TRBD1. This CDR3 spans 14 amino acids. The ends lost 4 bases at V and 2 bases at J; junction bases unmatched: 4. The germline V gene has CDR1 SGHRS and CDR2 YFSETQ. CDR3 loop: CASSVGQANYGYTF. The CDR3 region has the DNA TGCGCCAGCAGCGTGGGACAGGCAAACTATGGCTACACCTTC. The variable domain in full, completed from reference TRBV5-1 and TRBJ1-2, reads KAGVTQTPRYLIKTRGQQVTLSCSPISGHRSVSWYQQTPGQGLQFLFEYFSETQRNKGNFPGRFSGRQFSNSRSEMNVSTLELGDSALYLCASSVGQANYGYTFGSGTRLTVV.

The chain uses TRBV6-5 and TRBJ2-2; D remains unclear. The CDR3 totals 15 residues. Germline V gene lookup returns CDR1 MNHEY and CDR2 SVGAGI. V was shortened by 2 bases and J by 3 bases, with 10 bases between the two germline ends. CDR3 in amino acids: CASSYSVGDTGELFF. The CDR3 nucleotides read TGTGCCAGCAGTTACAGCGTAGGAGACACCGGGGAGCTGTTTTTT.

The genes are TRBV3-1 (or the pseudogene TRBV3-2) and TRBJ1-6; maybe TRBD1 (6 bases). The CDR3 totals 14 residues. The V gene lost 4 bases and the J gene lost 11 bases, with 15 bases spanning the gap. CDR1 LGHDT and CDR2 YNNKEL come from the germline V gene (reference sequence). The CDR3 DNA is TGTGCCAGCAGCCCTACAGGGTTGAAGGCACCCCTCCACTTT. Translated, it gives CASSPTGLKAPLHF.

The CDR3 is CASSRQGAAQPQHF. The CDR3 DNA follows: TGTGCCAGCAGCCGACAGGGGGCGGCTCAGCCCCAGCATTTT. The chain couples TRBV3-1 (or the pseudogene TRBV3-2) to TRBJ1-5; 10 positions agree with TRBD1. Germline CDR1 and CDR2: LGHDT and YNNKEL (reference sequence). The CDR3 length is 14 residues. V lost 4 bases, J lost 6 bases, and 3 bases stayed unmatched.

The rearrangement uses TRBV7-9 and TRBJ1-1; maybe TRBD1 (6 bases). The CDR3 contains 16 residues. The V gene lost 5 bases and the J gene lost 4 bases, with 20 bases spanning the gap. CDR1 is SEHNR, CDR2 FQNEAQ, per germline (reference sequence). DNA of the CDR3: TGTGCCAGCAGCCCCTTACAGGGTGGTCTCGGCACTGAAGCTTTCTTT. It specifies CASSPLQGGLGTEAFF.

CDR3 sequence reads: CASSQDRADYGYTF. The DNA of the CDR3 is TGTGCCAGCAGCCAAGATCGAGCGGACTATGGCTACACCTTC. The V call is TRBV3-1 (or the pseudogene TRBV3-2), the J call TRBJ1-2; D remains ambiguous. V dropped 0 bases and J dropped 3 bases, with 8 bases sitting between them. This CDR3 has 14 amino acids. CDR1 is LGHDT and CDR2 is YNNKEL in the germline V gene (reference sequence).

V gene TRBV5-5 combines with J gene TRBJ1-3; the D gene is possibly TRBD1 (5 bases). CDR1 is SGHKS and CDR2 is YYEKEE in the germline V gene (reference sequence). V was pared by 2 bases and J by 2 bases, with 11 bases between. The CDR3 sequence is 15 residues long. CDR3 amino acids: CASSFYPTAGNTIYF. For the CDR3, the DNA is TGTGCCAGCAGCTTCTACCCGACAGCTGGAAACACCATATATTTT. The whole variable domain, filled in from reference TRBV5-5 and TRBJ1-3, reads DAGVTQSPTHLIKTRGQQVTLRCSPISGHKSVSWYQQVLGQGPQFIFQYYEKEERGRGNFPDRFSARQFPNYSSELNVNALLLGDSALYLCASSFYPTAGNTIYFGEGSWLTVV.

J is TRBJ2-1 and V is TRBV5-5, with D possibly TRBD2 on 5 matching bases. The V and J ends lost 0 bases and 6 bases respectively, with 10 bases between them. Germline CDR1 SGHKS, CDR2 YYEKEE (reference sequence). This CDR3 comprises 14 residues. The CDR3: CASSLATGGNEQFF. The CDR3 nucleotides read TGTGCCAGCAGCTTGGCCACCGGAGGCAATGAGCAGTTCTTC.

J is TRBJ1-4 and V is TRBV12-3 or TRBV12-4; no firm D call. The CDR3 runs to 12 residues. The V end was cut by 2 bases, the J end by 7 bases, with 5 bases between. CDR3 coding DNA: TGTGCCAGCAGTTTATCCGGTGAAAAACTGTTTTTT. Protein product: CASSLSGEKLFF.

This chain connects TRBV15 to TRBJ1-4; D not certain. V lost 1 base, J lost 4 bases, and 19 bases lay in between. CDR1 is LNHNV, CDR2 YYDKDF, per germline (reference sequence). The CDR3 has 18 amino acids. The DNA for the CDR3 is TGTGCCACCAGCAGAGGAATGGACTCCGTTTATTATAATGAAAAACTGTTTTTT. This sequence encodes CATSRGMDSVYYNEKLFF.

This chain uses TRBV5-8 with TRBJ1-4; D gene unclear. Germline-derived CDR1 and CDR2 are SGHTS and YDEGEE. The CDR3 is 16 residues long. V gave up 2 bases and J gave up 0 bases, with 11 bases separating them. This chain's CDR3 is CASSLGLTATNEKLFF. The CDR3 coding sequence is TGTGCCAGCAGCTTAGGACTGACTGCAACTAATGAAAAACTGTTTTTT.

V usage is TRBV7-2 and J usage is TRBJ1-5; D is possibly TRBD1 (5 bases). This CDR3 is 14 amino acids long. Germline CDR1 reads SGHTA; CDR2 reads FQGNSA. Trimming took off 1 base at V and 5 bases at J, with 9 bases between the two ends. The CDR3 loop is CASSLVRGYQPQHF. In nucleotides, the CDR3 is TGTGCCAGCAGCTTAGTAAGGGGATATCAGCCCCAGCATTTT.

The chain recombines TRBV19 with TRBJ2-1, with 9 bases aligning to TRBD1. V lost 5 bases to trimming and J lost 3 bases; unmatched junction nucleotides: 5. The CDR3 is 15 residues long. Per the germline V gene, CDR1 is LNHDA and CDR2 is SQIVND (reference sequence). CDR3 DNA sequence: TGTGCCAGTAGTTCACAGGGGGCCGACTACAATGAGCAGTTCTTC. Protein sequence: CASSSQGADYNEQFF.

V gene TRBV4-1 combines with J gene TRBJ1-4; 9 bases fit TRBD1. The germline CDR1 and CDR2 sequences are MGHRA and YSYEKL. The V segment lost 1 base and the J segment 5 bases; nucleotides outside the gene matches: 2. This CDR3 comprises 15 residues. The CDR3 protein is CASSQGDRGNEKLFF. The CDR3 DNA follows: TGCGCCAGCAGCCAAGGAGACAGGGGGAATGAAAAACTGTTTTTT.

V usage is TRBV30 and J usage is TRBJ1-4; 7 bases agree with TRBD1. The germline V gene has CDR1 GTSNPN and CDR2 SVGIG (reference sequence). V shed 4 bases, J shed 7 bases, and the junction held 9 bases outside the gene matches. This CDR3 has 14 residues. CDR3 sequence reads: CAWNPGGTVEKLFF. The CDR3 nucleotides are TGTGCCTGGAATCCTGGGGGGACAGTTGAAAAACTGTTTTTT.

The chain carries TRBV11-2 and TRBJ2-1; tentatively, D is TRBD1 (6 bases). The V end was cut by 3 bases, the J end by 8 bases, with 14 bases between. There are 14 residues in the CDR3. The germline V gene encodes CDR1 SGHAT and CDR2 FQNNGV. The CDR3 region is CASSLGTGIDEQFF. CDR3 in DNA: TGTGCCAGCAGCTTGGGCACAGGGATAGATGAGCAGTTCTTC.

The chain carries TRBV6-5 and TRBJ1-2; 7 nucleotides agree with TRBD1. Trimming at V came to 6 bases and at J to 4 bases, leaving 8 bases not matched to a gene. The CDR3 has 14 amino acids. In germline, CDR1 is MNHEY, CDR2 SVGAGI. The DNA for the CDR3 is TGTGCCAGCAGCTCGACAGGGCGAGGCTATGGCTACACCTTC. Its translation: CASSSTGRGYGYTF.

The CDR3 region has the DNA TGTGCCAGTAGACCCTGGGGGGTCCACGAGCAGTACTTC. Its translation: CASRPWGVHEQYF. This chain joins TRBV19 and TRBJ2-7; possibly TRBD2 for D (6 bases). CDR1 LNHDA and CDR2 SQIVND come from the germline V gene (reference sequence). This CDR3 has 13 amino acids. The germline V and J ends were trimmed by 6 bases and 5 bases, with 14 bases remaining between them.

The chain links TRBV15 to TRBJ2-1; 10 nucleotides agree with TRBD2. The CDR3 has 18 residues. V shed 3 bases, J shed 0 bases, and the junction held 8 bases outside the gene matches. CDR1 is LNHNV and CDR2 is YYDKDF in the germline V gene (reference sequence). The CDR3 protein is CATSRLAGALFSYNEQFF. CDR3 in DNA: TGTGCCACCAGCAGGCTAGCGGGGGCCCTATTCTCCTACAATGAGCAGTTCTTC.

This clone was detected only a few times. The CDR3 region is CASSPFGASYGYTF. CDR3 nucleotide sequence: TGTGCCAGCAGTCCGTTTGGAGCTAGCTATGGCTACACCTTC. The genes are TRBV27 and TRBJ1-2; D call uncertain. CDR3 length equals 14 residues. In germline, CDR1 is MNHEY, CDR2 SMNVEV (reference sequence). V gave up 5 bases and J gave up 4 bases, with 14 bases separating them.

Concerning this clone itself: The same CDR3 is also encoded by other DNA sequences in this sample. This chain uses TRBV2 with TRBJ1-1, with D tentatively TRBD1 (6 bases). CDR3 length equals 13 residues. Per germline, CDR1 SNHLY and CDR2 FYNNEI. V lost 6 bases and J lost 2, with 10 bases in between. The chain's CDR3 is CASSVQGNTEAFF. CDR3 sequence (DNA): TGTGCCAGCAGCGTACAGGGTAACACTGAAGCTTTCTTT. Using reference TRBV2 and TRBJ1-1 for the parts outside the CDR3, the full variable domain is EPEVTQTPSHQVTQMGQEVILRCVPISNHLYFYWYRQILGQKVEFLVSFYNNEISEKSEIFDDQFSVERPDGSNFTLKIRSTKLEDSAMYFCASSVQGNTEAFFGQGTRLTVV.

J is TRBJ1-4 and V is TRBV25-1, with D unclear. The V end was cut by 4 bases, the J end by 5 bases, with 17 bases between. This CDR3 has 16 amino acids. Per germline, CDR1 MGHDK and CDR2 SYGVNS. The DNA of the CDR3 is TGTGCCAGCAGTGCTCTTACTTGGACTGCGAATGAAAAACTGTTTTTT. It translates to CASSALTWTANEKLFF.

The CDR3 coding sequence is TGCGCCAGCAGTTACGGACAGGGTTACGAGCAGTACTTC. This encodes CASSYGQGYEQYF. The chain has TRBV5-1 and TRBJ2-7; 8 bases agree with TRBD1. This CDR3 spans 13 amino acids. In germline, CDR1 is SGHRS, CDR2 YFSETQ. Losses at the gene ends were 5 bases for V and 4 bases for J; bases not matched to a gene: 5.

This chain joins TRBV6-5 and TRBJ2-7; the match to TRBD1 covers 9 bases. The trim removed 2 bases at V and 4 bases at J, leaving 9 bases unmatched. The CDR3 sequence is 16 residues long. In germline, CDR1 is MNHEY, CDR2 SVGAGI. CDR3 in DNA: TGTGCCAGCAGTTACCCCAGGACAGGGGAGATTTACGAGCAGTACTTC. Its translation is CASSYPRTGEIYEQYF.

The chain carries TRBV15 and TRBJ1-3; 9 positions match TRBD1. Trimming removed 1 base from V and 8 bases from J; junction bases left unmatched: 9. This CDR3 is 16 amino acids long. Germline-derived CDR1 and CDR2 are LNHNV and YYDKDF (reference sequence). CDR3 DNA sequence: TGTGCCACCAGCAGAGTACTGGGACAGGGTAAAGACACCATATATTTT. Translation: CATSRVLGQGKDTIYF.

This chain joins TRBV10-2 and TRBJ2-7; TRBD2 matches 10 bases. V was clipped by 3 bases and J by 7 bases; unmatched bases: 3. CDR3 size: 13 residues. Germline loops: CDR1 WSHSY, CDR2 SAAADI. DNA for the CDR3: TGCGCCAGCAGTGAACTAGCGGGGTATGAGCAGTACTTC. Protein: CASSELAGYEQYF.

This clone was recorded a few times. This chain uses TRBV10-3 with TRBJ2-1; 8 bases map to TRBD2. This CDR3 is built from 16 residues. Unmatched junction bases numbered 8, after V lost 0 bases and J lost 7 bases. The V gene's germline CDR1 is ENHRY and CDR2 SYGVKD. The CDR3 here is CAISESLAGGRNEQFF. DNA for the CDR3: TGTGCCATCAGTGAGTCACTCGCGGGGGGCCGAAATGAGCAGTTCTTC.

The CDR3 protein is CASSLGTSGASLTYEQYF. CDR3 DNA: TGTGCCAGCAGCCTTGGGACTAGCGGGGCCTCTTTAACCTACGAGCAGTACTTC. This chain connects TRBV7-2 to TRBJ2-7; TRBD2 matches 13 bases. With V trimmed by 5 bases and J by 2 bases, 12 bases remained unmatched. Germline CDR1 and CDR2: SGHTA and FQGNSA. The CDR3 length is 18 residues.

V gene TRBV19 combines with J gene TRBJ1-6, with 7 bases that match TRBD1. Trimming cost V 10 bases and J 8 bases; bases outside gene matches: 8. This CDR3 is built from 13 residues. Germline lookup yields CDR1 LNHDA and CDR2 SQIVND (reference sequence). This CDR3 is CATSDRVDSPLHF. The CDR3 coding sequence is TGTGCCACCTCCGACAGGGTGGATTCACCCCTCCACTTT.